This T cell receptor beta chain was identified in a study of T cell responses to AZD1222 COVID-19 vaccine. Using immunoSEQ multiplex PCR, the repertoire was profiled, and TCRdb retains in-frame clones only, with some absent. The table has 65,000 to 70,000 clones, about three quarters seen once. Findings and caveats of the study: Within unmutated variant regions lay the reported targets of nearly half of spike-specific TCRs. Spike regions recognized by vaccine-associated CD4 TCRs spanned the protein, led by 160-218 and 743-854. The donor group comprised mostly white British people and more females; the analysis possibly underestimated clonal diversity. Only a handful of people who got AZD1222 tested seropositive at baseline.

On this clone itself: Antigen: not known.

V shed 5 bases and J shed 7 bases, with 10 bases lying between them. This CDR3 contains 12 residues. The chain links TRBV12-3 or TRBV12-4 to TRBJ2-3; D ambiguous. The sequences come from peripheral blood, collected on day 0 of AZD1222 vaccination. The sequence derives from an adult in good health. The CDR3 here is CASSPSQNTQYF. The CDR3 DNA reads TGTGCCAGCAGTCCCTCCCAAAATACGCAGTATTTT.